This passage covers 21 T cell receptor beta chains from one sample sequenced in a study of cytomegalovirus exposure and HLA in healthy donors. TCRdb's table, derived via immunoSEQ multiplex PCR, lists solely in-frame clones and lacks some. The sample yields roughly 43,000 clones, more than 85% seen once. The sequenced sample consisted of PBMCs. The receptors here all came from a woman under 30 in good health and CMV-seronegative.

The CDR3 spells CASSSRGYNEQFF. Written as DNA, the CDR3 is TGTGCCAGCAGTTCCAGGGGCTACAATGAGCAGTTCTTC. The chain recombines TRBV2 with TRBJ2-1; D may be TRBD1 (6 bases). Trimming took off 5 bases at V and 3 bases at J, with 8 bases between the two ends. The CDR3 extends over 13 amino acids. Looked up from germline, CDR1 is SNHLY and CDR2 is FYNNEI.

The CDR3, as DNA: TGTGCCAGCACAGGGGGCGCCCTGAGAGGGGCCAACGTCCTGACTTTC. Protein sequence: CASTGGALRGANVLTF. The V gene is TRBV2, the J gene TRBJ2-6; TRBD1 agrees at 8 bases. The V gene end was trimmed by 7 bases and the J gene end by 4 bases; junction bases not matched to a gene: 9. The CDR3 is 16 amino acids. Germline V CDR1 and CDR2: SNHLY, FYNNEI.

This clone came up a few times. This chain connects TRBV18 to TRBJ1-1; unclear D gene. V gave up 3 bases and J gave up 1 base, with 18 bases separating them. The V gene's germline CDR1 is KGHSH and CDR2 LQKENI. The length of the CDR3 is 17 residues. In nucleotides, the CDR3 is TGTGCCAGCTCACCCCTATTACAGATGCAGCCGAACACTGAAGCTTTCTTT. Residues: CASSPLLQMQPNTEAFF.

The chain joins TRBV2 to TRBJ2-7; 7 bases are shared with TRBD1. Trimming removed 3 bases from V and 3 bases from J; junction bases left unmatched: 5. Germline values: CDR1 SNHLY, CDR2 FYNNEI. CDR3 length equals 14 residues. This CDR3 reads CASSESGQHYEQYF. As DNA, the CDR3 is TGTGCCAGCAGTGAGTCGGGACAGCACTACGAGCAGTACTTC.

The V and J genes are TRBV28 and TRBJ1-1; D perhaps matches TRBD1 (5 bases). V gave up 4 bases and J gave up 5 bases, with 8 bases separating them. Looked up from germline, CDR1 is MDHEN and CDR2 is SYDVKM. This CDR3 comprises 12 residues. Here the CDR3 DNA reads TGTGCCAGCAGTTCCCAGGGAACTGAAGCTTTCTTT. Translated: CASSSQGTEAFF. The full variable domain, in which reference TRBV28 and TRBJ1-1 provide the parts outside the CDR3, is DVKVTQSSRYLVKRTGEKVFLECVQDMDHENMFWYRQDPGLGLRLIYFSYDVKMKEKGDIPEGYSVSREKKERFSLILESASTNQTSMYLCASSSQGTEAFFGQGTRLTVV.

This chain joins TRBV18 and TRBJ1-4, with TRBD1 matching over 7 bases. Germline lookup yields CDR1 KGHSH and CDR2 LQKENI. This CDR3 spans 15 amino acids. Trimming at V came to 3 bases and at J to 8 bases, leaving 9 bases not matched to a gene. CDR3 sequence (DNA): TGTGCCAGCTCACCGACAGGGCCTCCTCGGGAAAAACTGTTTTTT. As protein: CASSPTGPPREKLFF.

This chain joins TRBV19 and TRBJ2-5; 12 nucleotides agree with TRBD1. With 9 bases clipped from V and 2 bases from J, the junction kept 4 bases outside the gene matches. The CDR3 sequence is 14 residues long. Germline CDR1 is LNHDA and CDR2 is SQIVND (reference sequence). The CDR3 nucleotides read TGTGCCAGCCGGGACAGGGGGCTACAAGAGACCCAGTACTTC. It codes for CASRDRGLQETQYF.

The genes are TRBV10-3 and TRBJ1-2; D is undetermined. This CDR3 is built from 14 residues. CDR1 and CDR2 (germline): ENHRY, SYGVKD. Trimming took off 3 bases at V and 5 bases at J, with 13 bases between the two ends. CDR3 in amino acids: CAISDPEGVYGYTF. The DNA of the CDR3 is TGTGCCATCAGTGACCCCGAGGGAGTTTATGGCTACACCTTC.

This clone was detected only a few times. The chain recombines TRBV18 with TRBJ2-2, with D hard to call. This CDR3 contains 13 residues. Germline CDR1 and CDR2: KGHSH and LQKENI. V lost 5 bases, J lost 2 bases, and 6 bases lay in between. The CDR3 reads CASSNSNTGELFF. CDR3 DNA sequence: TGTGCCAGCTCAAACAGCAACACCGGGGAGCTGTTTTTT. Full variable domain (rest looked up from reference TRBV18 and TRBJ2-2): NAGVMQNPRHLVRRRGQEARLRCSPMKGHSHVYWYRQLPEEGLKFMVYLQKENIIDESGMPKERFSAEFPKEGPSILRIQQVVRGDSAAYFCASSNSNTGELFFGEGSRLTVL.

This rearrangement joins TRBV7-2 to TRBJ2-1, with 10 bases lining up with TRBD2. The ends lost 5 bases at V and 1 base at J; junction bases unmatched: 2. Looked up from germline, CDR1 is SGHTA and CDR2 is FQGNSA. This CDR3 region has 15 residues. CDR3 bases: TGTGCCAGCAGCGAGCGGGGGGGATCCTACAATGAGCAGTTCTTC. Its protein product is CASSERGGSYNEQFF.

The chain carries TRBV28 and TRBJ2-7; tentatively, D is TRBD2 (6 bases). CDR1 MDHEN and CDR2 SYDVKM come from the germline V gene. The CDR3 loop spans 14 amino acids. Trimming removed 7 bases at V and 4 bases at J, with 17 bases between. Here the CDR3 reads CASTWGKGGYEQYF. The CDR3 DNA sequence: TGTGCCAGCACCTGGGGTAAAGGAGGGTACGAGCAGTACTTC.

The V call is TRBV2, the J call TRBJ1-1; D ambiguous. Trimming cost V 4 bases and J 4 bases, with 13 bases left between them. The germline V gene encodes CDR1 SNHLY and CDR2 FYNNEI. The CDR3 is 14 residues long. The CDR3 region has the DNA TGTGCCAGCAGTGGGGAGGGAATAGGCACTGAAGCTTTCTTT. Translating gives CASSGEGIGTEAFF.

The chain recombines TRBV5-1 with TRBJ2-5; 8 bases are shared with TRBD2. J lost 4 bases, V lost 0 bases, and 8 bases had no gene match. Germline V gene sequence: CDR1 SGHRS, CDR2 YFSETQ. CDR3 size: 16 residues. This CDR3 reads CASSLAGVAGPETQYF. The DNA of the CDR3 is TGCGCCAGCAGCTTGGCAGGAGTAGCGGGGCCAGAGACCCAGTACTTC. Complete variable domain (other parts from reference TRBV5-1 and TRBJ2-5): KAGVTQTPRYLIKTRGQQVTLSCSPISGHRSVSWYQQTPGQGLQFLFEYFSETQRNKGNFPGRFSGRQFSNSRSEMNVSTLELGDSALYLCASSLAGVAGPETQYFGPGTRLLVL.

The J gene is TRBJ2-7, the V gene TRBV6-5, with 9 bases aligning to TRBD1. V dropped 8 bases and J dropped 3; count of bases not matched to a gene: 5. The CDR3 extends over 13 amino acids. CDR1 is MNHEY and CDR2 is SVGAGI in the germline V gene. The chain's CDR3 is CASQQGAGYEQYF. DNA of the CDR3: TGTGCCAGCCAACAGGGGGCTGGCTACGAGCAGTACTTC.

Comment on this clone: The junction and the germline gene differ at one end; a read error may be behind it. The rearrangement links TRBV6-1 to TRBJ2-7, with D possibly being TRBD1 (6 bases). This CDR3 spans 14 amino acids. Germline CDR1 is MNHNS and CDR2 is SASEGT. CDR3 DNA sequence: TGTGCCAGCAGTGAAGCTAAGACAGGACCACCTGGGAACTTC. The encoded protein is CASSEAKTGPPGNF.

J is TRBJ2-7 and V is TRBV19, with a weak D call TRBD1 (5 bases). V dropped 4 bases and J dropped 3 bases, with 16 bases sitting between them. Germline CDR1 and CDR2: LNHDA and SQIVND (reference sequence). The CDR3 runs to 15 residues. CDR3 coding DNA: TGTGCCAGTAGTAAGAAGGGGCATACCCTCTACGAGCAGTACTTC. Translated, it gives CASSKKGHTLYEQYF.

CDR3 region: CASSPTGNEQFF. In DNA form, the CDR3 reads TGTGCCAGTAGCCCGACAGGGAATGAGCAGTTCTTC. The rearrangement links TRBV19 to TRBJ2-1; 7 bases line up with TRBD1. The V gene end was trimmed by 6 bases and the J gene end by 7 bases; junction bases not matched to a gene: 3. Per germline, CDR1 LNHDA and CDR2 SQIVND (reference sequence). The CDR3 loop spans 12 amino acids.

With respect to this clone: Other DNA sequences of this sample code for an identical CDR3. The CDR3 region has the DNA TGTGCCAGCAGCCTTGGCAGCCAAGAGACCCAGTACTTC. Amino acids: CASSLGSQETQYF. The chain combines TRBV7-9 with TRBJ2-5; no reliable D call. This CDR3 contains 13 residues. In germline, CDR1 is SEHNR, CDR2 FQNEAQ (reference sequence). V lost 5 bases, J lost 1 base, and 8 bases lay in between.

The genes are TRBV4-2 and TRBJ1-3; 10 bases fit TRBD1. V was pared by 4 bases and J by 0 bases, with 15 bases of the junction left unmatched. The germline CDR1 and CDR2 sequences are LGHNA and YNFKEQ. The length of the CDR3 is 20 residues. The CDR3 region is CASSRLGGTGALSSGNTIYF. CDR3 nucleotide sequence: TGTGCCAGCAGCCGCCTGGGGGGGACAGGGGCTCTTAGCTCTGGAAACACCATATATTTT.

The chain carries TRBV28 and TRBJ1-5; D call uncertain. There are 13 residues in the CDR3. V was trimmed by 4 bases and J by 3 bases, leaving 7 bases between them. The germline gives CDR1 MDHEN, CDR2 SYDVKM. The CDR3 loop is CASSSRVNQPQHF. The DNA of the CDR3 is TGTGCCAGCAGTTCACGGGTCAATCAGCCCCAGCATTTT. The variable domain in full, with the rest retrieved from reference TRBV28 and TRBJ1-5, is DVKVTQSSRYLVKRTGEKVFLECVQDMDHENMFWYRQDPGLGLRLIYFSYDVKMKEKGDIPEGYSVSREKKERFSLILESASTNQTSMYLCASSSRVNQPQHFGDGTRLSIL.

This clone was counted only a few times. The chain couples TRBV27 to TRBJ1-2, with 11 positions matching TRBD1. Germline CDR1 is MNHEY and CDR2 is SMNVEV (reference sequence). Unmatched junction bases numbered 6, after V lost 3 bases and J lost 6 bases. The CDR3 sequence is 15 residues long. Here the CDR3 DNA reads TGTGCCAGCAGTTTTTCCTGGACAGGGGGCCATGGCTACACCTTC. Translation: CASSFSWTGGHGYTF.